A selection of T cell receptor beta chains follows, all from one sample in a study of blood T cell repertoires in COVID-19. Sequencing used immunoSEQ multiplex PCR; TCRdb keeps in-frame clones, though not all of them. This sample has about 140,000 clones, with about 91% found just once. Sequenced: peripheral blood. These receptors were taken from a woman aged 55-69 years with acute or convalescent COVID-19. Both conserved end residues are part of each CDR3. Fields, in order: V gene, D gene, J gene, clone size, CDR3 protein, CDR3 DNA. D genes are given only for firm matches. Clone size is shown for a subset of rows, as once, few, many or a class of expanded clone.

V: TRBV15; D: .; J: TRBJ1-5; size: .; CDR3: CATSRVAQNQPQHF; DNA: TGTGCCACCAGCAGAGTGGCACAGAATCAGCCCCAGCATTTT
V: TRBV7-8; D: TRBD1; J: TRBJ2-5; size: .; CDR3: CASRQTGTGIETQYF; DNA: TGTGCCAGCAGACAAACCGGGACAGGGATTGAGACCCAGTACTTC
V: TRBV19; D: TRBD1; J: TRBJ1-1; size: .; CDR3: CASSTHPNLRDRGNTEAFF; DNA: TGTGCCAGTAGTACCCACCCAAATCTCCGGGACAGGGGTAACACTGAAGCTTTCTTT
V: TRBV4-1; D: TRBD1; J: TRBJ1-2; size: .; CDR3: CASSQDIQGAGGYTF; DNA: TGCGCCAGCAGCCAAGATATTCAGGGGGCAGGTGGCTACACCTTC
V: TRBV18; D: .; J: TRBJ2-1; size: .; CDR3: CASSPPGGGLASYNEQFF; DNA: TGTGCCAGCTCACCACCGGGGGGTGGCCTCGCCTCCTACAATGAGCAGTTCTTC
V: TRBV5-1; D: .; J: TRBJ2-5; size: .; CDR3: CASSFLGQIQETQYF; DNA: TGCGCCAGCAGCTTCTTGGGGCAGATTCAAGAGACCCAGTACTTC
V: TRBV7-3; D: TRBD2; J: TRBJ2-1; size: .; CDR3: CASSLIAAGGYNEQFF; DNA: TGTGCCAGCAGCTTAATCGCCGCGGGGGGTTACAATGAGCAGTTCTTC
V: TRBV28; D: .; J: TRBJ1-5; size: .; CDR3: CASSFLRGYPDGQPQHF; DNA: TGTGCCAGCAGTTTCCTAAGGGGATATCCCGACGGCCAGCCCCAGCATTTT
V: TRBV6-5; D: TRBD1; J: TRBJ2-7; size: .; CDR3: CASRTGQGGYEQYF; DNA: TGTGCCAGTAGGACCGGACAGGGGGGCTACGAGCAGTACTTC
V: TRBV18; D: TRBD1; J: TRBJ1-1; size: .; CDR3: CASSPGQGANRNTEAFF; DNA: TGTGCCAGCTCGCCTGGACAGGGGGCAAATCGGAACACTGAAGCTTTCTTT
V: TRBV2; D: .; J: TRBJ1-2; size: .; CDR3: CASSERSYGYTF; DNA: TGTGCCAGCAGTGAGAGGAGCTATGGCTACACCTTC
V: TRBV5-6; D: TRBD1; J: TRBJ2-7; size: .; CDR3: CASSASGTGLYEQYF; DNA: TGTGCCAGCAGCGCCTCCGGGACAGGGCTCTACGAGCAGTACTTC
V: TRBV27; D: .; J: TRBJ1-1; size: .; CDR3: CASASGMNTEAFF; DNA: TGTGCCAGCGCTAGCGGGATGAACACTGAAGCTTTCTTT
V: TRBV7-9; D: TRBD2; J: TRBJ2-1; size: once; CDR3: CASSLGLGVNEQFF; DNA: TGTGCCAGCAGCCTCGGACTAGGGGTCAACGAGCAGTTCTTC
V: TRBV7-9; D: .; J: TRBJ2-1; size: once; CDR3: CASAEGLGNEQFF; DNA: TGTGCCAGCGCGGAGGGGTTAGGTAATGAGCAGTTCTTC
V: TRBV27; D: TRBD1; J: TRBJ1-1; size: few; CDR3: CASSFNRGGSTEAFF; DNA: TGTGCCAGCAGCTTTAACAGGGGTGGGAGCACTGAAGCTTTCTTT
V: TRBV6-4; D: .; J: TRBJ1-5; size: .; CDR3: CASRKRQVWGQPQHF; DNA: TGTGCCAGCAGAAAAAGACAGGTGTGGGGTCAGCCCCAGCATTTT